The T cell receptor (beta chain) under discussion was sequenced for a study of blood T cell repertoires in COVID-19. As for the study in general: From the United States, Italy and Spain came samples of acute and convalescent COVID-19. PBMCs, B-cell-depleted T cells, or T cells were the source of the cDNA or gDNA that made up the material.

Germline V lookup: CDR1 LNHNV, CDR2 YYDKDF (reference sequence). Unmatched junction bases numbered 4, after V lost 6 bases and J lost 2 bases. This CDR3 is built from 13 residues. Authors' data handling: By means of reference gene primer amplification, nucleated cell counts were estimated. The method was immunoSEQ multiplex PCR; TCRdb's version includes in-frame clones alone and lacks a portion of them. V, J and clone size were drawn from that table, and D and trimming were deduced from the DNA. This table has 200,000 to 250,000 clones, 82% appearing once. V is TRBV15 and J is TRBJ2-7; TRBD2 aligns across 7 bases. This receptor was obtained from a woman between 40 and 55 years old with acute or convalescent COVID-19. The sequenced sample consisted of peripheral blood. Written as DNA, the CDR3 is TGTGCCACCAGTCTCGCGGGGGCCTACGAGCAGTACTTC. Translating it yields CATSLAGAYEQYF.